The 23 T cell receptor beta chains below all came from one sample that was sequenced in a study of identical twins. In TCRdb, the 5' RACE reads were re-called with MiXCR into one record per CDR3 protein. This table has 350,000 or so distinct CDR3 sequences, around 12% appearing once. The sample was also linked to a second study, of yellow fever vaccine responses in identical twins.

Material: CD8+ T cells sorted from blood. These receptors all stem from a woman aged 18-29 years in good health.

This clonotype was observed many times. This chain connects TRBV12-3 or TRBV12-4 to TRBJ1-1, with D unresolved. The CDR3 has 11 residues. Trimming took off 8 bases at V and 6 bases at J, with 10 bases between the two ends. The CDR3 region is CASLGRAEAFF. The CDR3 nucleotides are TGTGCCAGCTTAGGGAGGGCTGAAGCTTTCTTT.

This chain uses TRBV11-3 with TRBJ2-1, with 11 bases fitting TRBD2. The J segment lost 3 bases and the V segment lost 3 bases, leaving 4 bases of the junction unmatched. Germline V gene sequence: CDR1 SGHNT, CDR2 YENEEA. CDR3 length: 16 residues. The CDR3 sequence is CASSFGLAGYYNEQFF. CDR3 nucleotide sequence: TGTGCCAGCAGCTTCGGACTAGCGGGCTACTACAATGAGCAGTTCTTC.

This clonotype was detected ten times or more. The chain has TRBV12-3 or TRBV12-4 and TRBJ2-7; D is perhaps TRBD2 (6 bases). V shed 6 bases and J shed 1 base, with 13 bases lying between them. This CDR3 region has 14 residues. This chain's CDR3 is CASSGTSSSYEQYF. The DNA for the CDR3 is TGTGCCAGCAGCGGGACTTCCTCGTCCTACGAGCAGTACTTC.

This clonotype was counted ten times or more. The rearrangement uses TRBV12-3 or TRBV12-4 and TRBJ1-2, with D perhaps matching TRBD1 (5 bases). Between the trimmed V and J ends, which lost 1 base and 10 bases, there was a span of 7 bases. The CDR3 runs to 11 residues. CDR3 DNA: TGTGCCAGCAGTTTAGGGGGCGCCTACACCTTC. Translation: CASSLGGAYTF.

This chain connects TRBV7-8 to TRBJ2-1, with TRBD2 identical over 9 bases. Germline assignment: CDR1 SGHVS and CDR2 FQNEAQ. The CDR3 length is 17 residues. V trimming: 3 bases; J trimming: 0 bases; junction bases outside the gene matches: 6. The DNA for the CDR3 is TGTGCCAGCAGCTTTGCCGCGGGACTAGCCTCCTACAATGAGCAGTTCTTC. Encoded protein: CASSFAAGLASYNEQFF.

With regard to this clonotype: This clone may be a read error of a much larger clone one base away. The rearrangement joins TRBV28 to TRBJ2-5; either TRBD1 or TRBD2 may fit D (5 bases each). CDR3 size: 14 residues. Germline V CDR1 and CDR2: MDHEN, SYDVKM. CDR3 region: CASRDGGFQETLYF. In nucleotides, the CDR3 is TGTGCCAGCAGGGATGGGGGTTTTCAAGAGACCCTGTACTTC.

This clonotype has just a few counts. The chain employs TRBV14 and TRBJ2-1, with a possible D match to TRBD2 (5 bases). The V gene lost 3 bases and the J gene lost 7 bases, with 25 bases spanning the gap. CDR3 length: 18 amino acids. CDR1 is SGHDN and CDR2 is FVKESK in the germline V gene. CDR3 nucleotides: TGTGCCAGCAGCCAGGACGGGGAACTTCCTGACCCGAGAAATGAGCAGTTCTTC. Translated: CASSQDGELPDPRNEQFF.

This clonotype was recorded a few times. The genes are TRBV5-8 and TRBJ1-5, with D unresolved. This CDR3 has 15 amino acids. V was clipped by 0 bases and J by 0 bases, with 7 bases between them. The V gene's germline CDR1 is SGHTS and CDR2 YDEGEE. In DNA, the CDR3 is TGTGCCAGCAGCTTGGAGAGGTTTAGCAATCAGCCCCAGCATTTT. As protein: CASSLERFSNQPQHF.

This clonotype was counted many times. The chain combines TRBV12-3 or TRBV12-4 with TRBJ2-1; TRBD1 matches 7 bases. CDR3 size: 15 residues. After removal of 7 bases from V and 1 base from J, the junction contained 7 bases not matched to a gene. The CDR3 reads CASTTSRGSYNEQFF. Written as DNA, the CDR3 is TGTGCCAGCACTACCAGCAGGGGGTCCTACAATGAGCAGTTCTTC.

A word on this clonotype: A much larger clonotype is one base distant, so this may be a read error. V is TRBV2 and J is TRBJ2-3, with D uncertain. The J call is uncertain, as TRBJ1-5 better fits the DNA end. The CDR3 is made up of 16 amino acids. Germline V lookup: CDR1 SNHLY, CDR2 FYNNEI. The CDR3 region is CASSESLAGSLNTQHF. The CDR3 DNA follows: TGTGCCAGCAGTGAAAGCCTGGCAGGCAGTCTGAATACGCAGCATTTT.

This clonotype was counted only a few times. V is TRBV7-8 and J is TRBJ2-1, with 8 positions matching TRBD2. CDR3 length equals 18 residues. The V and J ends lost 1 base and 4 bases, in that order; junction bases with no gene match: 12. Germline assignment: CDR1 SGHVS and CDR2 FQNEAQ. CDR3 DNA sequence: TGTGCCAGCAGCTTAGTGGAGGGAGAGACTAGCGATTACAATGAGCAGTTCTTC. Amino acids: CASSLVEGETSDYNEQFF.

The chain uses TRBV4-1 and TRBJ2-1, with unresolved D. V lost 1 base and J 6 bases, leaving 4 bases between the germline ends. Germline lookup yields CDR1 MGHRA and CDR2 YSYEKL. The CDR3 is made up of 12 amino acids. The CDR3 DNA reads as TGCGCCAGCAGCCAAGCCCTCAATGAGCAGTTCTTC. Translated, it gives CASSQALNEQFF.

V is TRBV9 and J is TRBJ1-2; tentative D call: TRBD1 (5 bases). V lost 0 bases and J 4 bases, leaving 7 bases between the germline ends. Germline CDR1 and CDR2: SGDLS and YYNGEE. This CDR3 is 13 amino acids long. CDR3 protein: CASSVGGIYGYTF. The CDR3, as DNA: TGTGCCAGCAGCGTAGGGGGCATCTATGGCTACACCTTC.

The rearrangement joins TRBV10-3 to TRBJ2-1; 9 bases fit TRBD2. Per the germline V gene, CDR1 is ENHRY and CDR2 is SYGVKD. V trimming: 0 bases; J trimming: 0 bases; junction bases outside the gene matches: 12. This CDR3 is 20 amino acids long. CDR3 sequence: CAISESISDAGGASYNEQFF. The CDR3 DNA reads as TGTGCCATCAGTGAGTCTATCTCAGATGCGGGGGGGGCCTCCTACAATGAGCAGTTCTTC.

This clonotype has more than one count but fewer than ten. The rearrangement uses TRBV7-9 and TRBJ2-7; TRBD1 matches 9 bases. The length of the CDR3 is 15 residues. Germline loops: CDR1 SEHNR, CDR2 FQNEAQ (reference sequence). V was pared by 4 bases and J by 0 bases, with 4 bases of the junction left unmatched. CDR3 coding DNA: TGTGCCAGCAGCTCCGGGACAGGGATCTCCTACGAGCAGTACTTC. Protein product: CASSSGTGISYEQYF.

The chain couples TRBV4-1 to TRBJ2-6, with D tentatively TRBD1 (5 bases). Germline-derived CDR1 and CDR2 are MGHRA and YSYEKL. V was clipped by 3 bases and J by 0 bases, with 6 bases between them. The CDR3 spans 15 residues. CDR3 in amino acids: CASSHRDSGANVLTF. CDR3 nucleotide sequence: TGCGCCAGCAGCCACAGGGACTCTGGGGCCAACGTCCTGACTTTC.

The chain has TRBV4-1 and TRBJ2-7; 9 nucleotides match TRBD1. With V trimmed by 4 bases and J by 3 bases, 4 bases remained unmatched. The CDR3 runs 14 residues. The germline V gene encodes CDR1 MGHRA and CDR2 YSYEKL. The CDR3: CASSPRTGVYEQYV. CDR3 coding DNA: TGCGCCAGCAGCCCTAGGACAGGGGTCTACGAGCAGTACGTC.

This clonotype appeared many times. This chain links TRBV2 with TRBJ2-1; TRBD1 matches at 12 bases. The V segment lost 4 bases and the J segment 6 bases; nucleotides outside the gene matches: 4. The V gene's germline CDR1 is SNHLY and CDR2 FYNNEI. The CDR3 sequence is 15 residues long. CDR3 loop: CASSGRDRGRNEQFF. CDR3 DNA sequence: TGTGCCAGCAGTGGCCGGGACAGGGGGCGCAATGAGCAGTTCTTC.

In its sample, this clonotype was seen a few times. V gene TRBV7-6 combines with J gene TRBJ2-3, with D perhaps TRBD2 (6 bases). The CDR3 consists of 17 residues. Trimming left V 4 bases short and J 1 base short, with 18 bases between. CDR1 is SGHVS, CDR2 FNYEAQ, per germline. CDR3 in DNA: TGTGCCAGCAGCTACTACCTCCTGGGGGGTGGCACAGATACGCAGTATTTT. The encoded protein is CASSYYLLGGGTDTQYF.

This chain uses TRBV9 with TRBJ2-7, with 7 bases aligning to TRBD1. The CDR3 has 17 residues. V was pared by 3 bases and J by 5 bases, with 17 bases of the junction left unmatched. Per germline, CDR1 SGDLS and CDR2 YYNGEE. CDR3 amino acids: CASSATGTDTSRHEQYF. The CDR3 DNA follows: TGTGCCAGCAGCGCAACCGGGACAGATACATCAAGGCACGAGCAGTACTTC.

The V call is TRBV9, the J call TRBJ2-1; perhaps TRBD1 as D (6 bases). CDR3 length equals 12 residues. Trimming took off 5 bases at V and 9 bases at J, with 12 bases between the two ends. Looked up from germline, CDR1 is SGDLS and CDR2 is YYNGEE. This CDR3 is CASSYREGEQFF. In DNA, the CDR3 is TGTGCCAGCAGTTACAGGGAAGGTGAGCAGTTCTTC. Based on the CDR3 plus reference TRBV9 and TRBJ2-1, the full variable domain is DSGVTQTPKHLITATGQRVTLRCSPRSGDLSVYWYQQSLDQGLQFLIQYYNGEERAKGNILERFSAQQFPDLHSELNLSSLELGDSALYFCASSYREGEQFFGPGTRLTVL.

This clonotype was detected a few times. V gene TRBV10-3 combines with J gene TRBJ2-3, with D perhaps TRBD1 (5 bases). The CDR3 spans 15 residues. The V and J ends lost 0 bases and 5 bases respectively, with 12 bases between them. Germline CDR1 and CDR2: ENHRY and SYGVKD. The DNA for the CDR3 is TGTGCCATCAGTGAGTCTGGCAGGGCCAAAGATACGCAGTATTTT. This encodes CAISESGRAKDTQYF.

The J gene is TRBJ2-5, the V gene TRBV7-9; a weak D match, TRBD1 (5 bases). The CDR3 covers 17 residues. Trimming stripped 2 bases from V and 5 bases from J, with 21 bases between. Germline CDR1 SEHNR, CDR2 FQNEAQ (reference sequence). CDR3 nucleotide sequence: TGTGCCAGCAGCTTAAGGGAAGGGGCGCGTTTTGTGGAGACCCAGTACTTC. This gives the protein CASSLREGARFVETQYF.